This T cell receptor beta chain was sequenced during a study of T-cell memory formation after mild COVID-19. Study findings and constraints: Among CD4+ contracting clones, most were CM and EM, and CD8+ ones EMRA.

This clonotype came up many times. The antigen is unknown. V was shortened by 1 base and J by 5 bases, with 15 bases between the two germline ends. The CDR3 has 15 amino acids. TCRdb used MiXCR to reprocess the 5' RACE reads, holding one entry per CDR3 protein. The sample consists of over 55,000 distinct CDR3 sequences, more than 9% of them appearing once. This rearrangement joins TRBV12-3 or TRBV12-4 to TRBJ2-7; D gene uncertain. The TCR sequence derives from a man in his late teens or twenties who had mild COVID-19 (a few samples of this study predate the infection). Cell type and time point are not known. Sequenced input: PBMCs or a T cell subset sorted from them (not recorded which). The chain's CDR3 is CASSLEAGFFDEQYF. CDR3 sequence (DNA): TGTGCCAGCAGTTTAGAGGCAGGATTTTTCGACGAGCAGTACTTC.